This T cell receptor (beta chain) was recovered during a study of control samples from healthy donors and cancer patients. Sequencing used immunoSEQ multiplex PCR; TCRdb keeps in-frame clones, though not all of them. The top ten hold 7.1% of the sample, which has thousands of clones, roughly 86% seen once. Germline loops: CDR1 SGHRS, CDR2 YFSETQ. V was clipped by 1 base and J by 3 bases, with 10 bases between them. There are 14 residues in the CDR3. The source is a female donor with lung cancer. This chain uses TRBV5-1 with TRBJ2-5; tentative D call: TRBD1 (6 bases). The material sequenced was formalin-fixed, paraffin-embedded tissue. The CDR3 nucleotides read TGCGCCAGCAGCTTGCGGCGACAGGAAGAGACCCAGTACTTC. Protein: CASSLRRQEETQYF.